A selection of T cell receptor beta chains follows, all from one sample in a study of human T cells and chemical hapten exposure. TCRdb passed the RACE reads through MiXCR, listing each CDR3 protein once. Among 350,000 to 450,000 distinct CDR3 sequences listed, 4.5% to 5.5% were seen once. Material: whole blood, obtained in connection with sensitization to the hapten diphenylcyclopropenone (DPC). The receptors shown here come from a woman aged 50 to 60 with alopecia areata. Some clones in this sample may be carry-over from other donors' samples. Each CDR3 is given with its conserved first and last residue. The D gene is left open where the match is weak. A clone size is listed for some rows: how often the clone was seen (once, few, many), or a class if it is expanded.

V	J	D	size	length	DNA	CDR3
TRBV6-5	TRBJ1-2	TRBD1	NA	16	TGTGCCAGCAGTTACTTACCGGGACAGGGGAACTATGGCTACACCTTC	CASSYLPGQGNYGYTF
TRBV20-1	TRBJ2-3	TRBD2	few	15	TGCAGTGCTATCAACCTAGCGGGGGGAGAAGATACGCAGTATTTT	CSAINLAGGEDTQYF
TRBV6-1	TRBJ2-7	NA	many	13	TGTGCCAGCAGTGAATCTCAGAGGTCCGAGCAGTACTTC	CASSESQRSEQYF
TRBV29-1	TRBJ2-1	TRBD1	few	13	TGCAGCGTTGTGGGACAGGGGAGGAATGAGCAGTTCTTC	CSVVGQGRNEQFF
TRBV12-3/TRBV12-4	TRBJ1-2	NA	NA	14	TGTGCCAGCAGTTTAAGGCGAGGGGTCTATGGCTACACCTTC	CASSLRRGVYGYTF
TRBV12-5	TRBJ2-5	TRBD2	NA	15	TGTGCTAGTGGCCGAGGGACTACGGGGGAAAAGACCCAGTACTTC	CASGRGTTGEKTQYF
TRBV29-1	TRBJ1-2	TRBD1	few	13	TGCAGCGTTGCAGACAGGGGTAACTATGGCTACACCTTC	CSVADRGNYGYTF
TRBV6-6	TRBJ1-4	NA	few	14	TGTGCCAGCAGCCAGCACCGGGCAGCTGAAAAACTGTTTTTT	CASSQHRAAEKLFF
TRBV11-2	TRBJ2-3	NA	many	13	TGTGCCAGCAGCCCCTTGATCTTCGATACGCAGTATTTT	CASSPLIFDTQYF
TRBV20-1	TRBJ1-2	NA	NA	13	TGCAGTGCTAGAGATTCCAGAAACTATGGCTACACCTTC	CSARDSRNYGYTF
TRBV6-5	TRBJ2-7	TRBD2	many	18	TGTGCCAGCAGTTACTCGTTCAAGGGACTAGCGGGACTCGACGAGCAGTACTTC	CASSYSFKGLAGLDEQYF
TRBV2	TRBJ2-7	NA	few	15	TGTGCCAGCTCCCGGGACGTTATTAGCTCCTACGAGCAGTACTTC	CASSRDVISSYEQYF
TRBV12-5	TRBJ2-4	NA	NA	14	TGTGCTAGTGGAACAATAGTAGCCAAAAACATTCAGTACTTC	CASGTIVAKNIQYF
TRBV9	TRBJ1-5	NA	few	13	TGTGCCAGCAGCGTGGAACCCAATCAGCCCCAGCATTTT	CASSVEPNQPQHF
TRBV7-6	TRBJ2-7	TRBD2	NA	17	TGTGCCAGCAGCTTATTAGGTAGCGGGGGACTGTCGTACGAGCAGTACTTC	CASSLLGSGGLSYEQYF
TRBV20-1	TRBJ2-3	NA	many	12	TGCAGTGCCTTTTTAGCGGCCCATACGCAGTATTTT	CSAFLAAHTQYF
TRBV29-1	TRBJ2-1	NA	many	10	TGCAGTACGGCAGGAGATGAGCAGTTCTTC	CSTAGDEQFF
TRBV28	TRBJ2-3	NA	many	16	TGTGCCAGCAGGCCCGTGGACAGACTGACCACAGATACGCAGTATTTT	CASRPVDRLTTDTQYF
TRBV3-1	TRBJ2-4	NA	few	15	TGTGCCAGCAGCCAAGGCGCAGGGCGGTTGCACATTCAGTACTTC	CASSQGAGRLHIQYF
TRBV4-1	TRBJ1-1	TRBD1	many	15	TGCGCCAGCAGCGGACAACAGGGACAGGCCACTGAAGCTTTCTTT	CASSGQQGQATEAFF
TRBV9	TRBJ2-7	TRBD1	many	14	TGTGCCAGCAGCGCGCCGGGACAGGGATCACGGCAGTACTTC	CASSAPGQGSRQYF
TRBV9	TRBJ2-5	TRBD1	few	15	TGTGCCAGCAGCCCCTGGGGACAGGGGCAAGAGACCCAGTACTTC	CASSPWGQGQETQYF
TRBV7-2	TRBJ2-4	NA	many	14	TGTGCCAGCAGCTCCAGGGGCTATATGGGGATTCAGTACTTC	CASSSRGYMGIQYF
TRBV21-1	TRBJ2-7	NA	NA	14	TGTGCCAGCAGCAAAATGGAGGCCTCGGGCGAGCAGTACTTC	CASSKMEASGEQYF
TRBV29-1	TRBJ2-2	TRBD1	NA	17	TGCAGCGTTTCCCGGGACAGGGGATATTCGGACACCGGGGAGCTGTTTTTT	CSVSRDRGYSDTGELFF
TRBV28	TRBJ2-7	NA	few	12	TGTGCCAGCAGGGGCTCCACCCTCGAGCAGTACTTC	CASRGSTLEQYF
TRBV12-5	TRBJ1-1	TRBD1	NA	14	TGTGCTAGTGGTTTGACAGGGGCTGACTCTGAAGCTTTCTTT	CASGLTGADSEAFF
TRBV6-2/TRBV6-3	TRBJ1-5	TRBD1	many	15	TGTGCCAGCAGTTCCGGGACAGGGTACCATCAGCCCCAGCATTTT	CASSSGTGYHQPQHF
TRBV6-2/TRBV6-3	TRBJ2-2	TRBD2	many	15	TGTGCCAGCAGCGGGACTAGCGGCCACACCGGGGAGCTGTTTTTT	CASSGTSGHTGELFF
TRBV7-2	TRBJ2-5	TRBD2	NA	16	TGTGCCAGCAGCTTAGGCCCTGCGGGAGCTCCAGAGACCCAGTACTTC	CASSLGPAGAPETQYF
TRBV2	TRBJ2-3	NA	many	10	TGTGCAGAGCAGGGCGATACGCAGTATTTT	CAEQGDTQYF